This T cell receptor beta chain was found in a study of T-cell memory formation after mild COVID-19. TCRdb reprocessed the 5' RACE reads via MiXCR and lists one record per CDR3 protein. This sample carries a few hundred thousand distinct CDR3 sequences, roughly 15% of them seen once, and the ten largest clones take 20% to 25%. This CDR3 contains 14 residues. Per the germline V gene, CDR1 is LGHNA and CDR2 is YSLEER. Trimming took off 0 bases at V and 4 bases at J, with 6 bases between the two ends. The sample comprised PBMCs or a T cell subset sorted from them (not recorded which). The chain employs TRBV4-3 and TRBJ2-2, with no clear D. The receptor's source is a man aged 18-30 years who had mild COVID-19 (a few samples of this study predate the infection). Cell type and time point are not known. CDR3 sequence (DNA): TGCGCCAGCAGCCAAGATGGTTCCACCGGGGAGCTGTTTTTT. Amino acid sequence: CASSQDGSTGELFF.